The rows below give T cell receptor beta chains drawn from one sample of a study of T cells in Graves' hyperthyroidism and ophthalmopathy. TCRdb redid the calling of the multiplex PCR reads with MiXCR, one entry per CDR3 protein. The data hold 400,000 to 550,000 distinct CDR3 sequences, with around 15% observed a single time. Sequences were obtained from blood. The receptors shown here come from a woman in her late teens or twenties with Graves' hyperthyroidism. CDR3s include the opening cysteine and the closing phenylalanine or tryptophan. The order of the fields is D gene, clone size, J gene, V gene, CDR3 protein, CDR3 DNA. The D gene is left open where the match is weak. For some rows the clone size is stated as once, few or many, or as a class when expanded; others skip it.

D gene: -
clone size: -
J gene: TRBJ2-3
V gene: TRBV9
CDR3 protein: CASSVSWGSTDTQYF
CDR3 DNA: TGTGCCAGCAGCGTAAGTTGGGGGAGCACAGATACGCAGTATTTT

D gene: TRBD1
clone size: many
J gene: TRBJ2-7
V gene: TRBV30
CDR3 protein: CAWNPGQGIYEQYF
CDR3 DNA: TGTGCCTGGAATCCGGGACAGGGTATATACGAGCAGTACTTC

D gene: -
clone size: many
J gene: TRBJ1-1
V gene: TRBV12-5
CDR3 protein: CASGLEGNTEAFF
CDR3 DNA: TGTGCTAGTGGTTTGGAGGGGAACACTGAAGCTTTCTTT

D gene: TRBD1
clone size: -
J gene: TRBJ1-4
V gene: TRBV25-1
CDR3 protein: CASSESGQTNEKLFF
CDR3 DNA: TGTGCCAGCAGTGAATCGGGACAGACTAATGAAAAACTGTTTTTT

D gene: -
clone size: -
J gene: TRBJ1-1
V gene: TRBV15
CDR3 protein: CATSRVGQNTEAFF
CDR3 DNA: TGTGCCACCAGCAGAGTCGGTCAGAACACTGAAGCTTTCTTT

D gene: -
clone size: -
J gene: TRBJ1-1
V gene: TRBV20-1
CDR3 protein: CSARDGRVEAFF
CDR3 DNA: TGCAGTGCTAGAGATGGCAGGGTTGAAGCTTTCTTT

D gene: -
clone size: few
J gene: TRBJ1-2
V gene: TRBV4-1
CDR3 protein: CASSQASGYYGYTF
CDR3 DNA: TGCGCCAGCAGCCAAGCATCCGGTTACTATGGCTACACCTTC

D gene: -
clone size: many
J gene: TRBJ1-2
V gene: TRBV19
CDR3 protein: CASSPRTATYGYTF
CDR3 DNA: TGTGCCAGTAGTCCGCGGACCGCTACCTATGGCTACACCTTC

D gene: -
clone size: -
J gene: TRBJ1-1
V gene: TRBV6-5
CDR3 protein: CASSYSSRETEAFF
CDR3 DNA: TGTGCCAGCAGTTACTCGAGCAGGGAAACTGAAGCTTTCTTT

D gene: TRBD2
clone size: -
J gene: TRBJ2-7
V gene: TRBV9
CDR3 protein: CASSGLAETYEQYF
CDR3 DNA: TGTGCCAGCAGCGGACTAGCGGAAACCTACGAGCAGTACTTC

D gene: -
clone size: many
J gene: TRBJ1-1
V gene: TRBV15
CDR3 protein: CATSRSSTEAFF
CDR3 DNA: TGTGCCACCAGCAGGTCTTCCACTGAAGCTTTCTTT

D gene: -
clone size: few
J gene: TRBJ1-2
V gene: TRBV29-1
CDR3 protein: CSVNWGNYGYTF
CDR3 DNA: TGCAGCGTTAACTGGGGGAACTATGGCTACACCTTC

D gene: -
clone size: many
J gene: TRBJ1-1
V gene: TRBV12-3/TRBV12-4
CDR3 protein: CATKGGLDTEAFF
CDR3 DNA: TGTGCCACTAAAGGTGGTCTGGACACTGAAGCTTTCTTT

D gene: -
clone size: many
J gene: TRBJ2-1
V gene: TRBV2
CDR3 protein: CASSPWRTYNEQFF
CDR3 DNA: TGTGCCAGCAGTCCTTGGCGTACGTACAATGAGCAGTTCTTC

D gene: -
clone size: many
J gene: TRBJ2-3
V gene: TRBV7-2
CDR3 protein: CASSYQSTDTQYF
CDR3 DNA: TGTGCCAGCAGTTATCAAAGCACAGATACGCAGTATTTT

D gene: TRBD2
clone size: many
J gene: TRBJ2-1
V gene: TRBV4-1
CDR3 protein: CASSPRSLAGLSSYNEQFF
CDR3 DNA: TGCGCCAGCAGCCCCCGGAGCCTAGCGGGATTGAGCTCCTACAATGAGCAGTTCTTC

D gene: TRBD1
clone size: many
J gene: TRBJ1-4
V gene: TRBV12-3/TRBV12-4
CDR3 protein: CASSRGQLGEKLFF
CDR3 DNA: TGTGCCAGCAGTCGGGGACAGCTTGGTGAAAAACTGTTTTTT

D gene: -
clone size: many
J gene: TRBJ2-1
V gene: TRBV5-1
CDR3 protein: CASSLGDNSYNEQFF
CDR3 DNA: TGCGCCAGCAGCTTGGGTGATAACTCCTACAATGAGCAGTTCTTC

D gene: -
clone size: few
J gene: TRBJ1-3
V gene: TRBV6-1
CDR3 protein: CASRQGGNTIYF
CDR3 DNA: TGTGCCAGCAGACAGGGTGGAAACACCATATATTTT

D gene: TRBD1
clone size: -
J gene: TRBJ2-1
V gene: TRBV12-3/TRBV12-4
CDR3 protein: CASSRTGGVAPGEQFF
CDR3 DNA: TGTGCCAGCAGTCGGACAGGGGGAGTGGCCCCCGGCGAGCAGTTCTTC

D gene: -
clone size: once
J gene: TRBJ2-2
V gene: TRBV6-5
CDR3 protein: CASSYIRTVSTGELFF
CDR3 DNA: TGTGCCAGCAGTTACATAAGGACAGTTTCCACCGGGGAGCTGTTTTTT

D gene: -
clone size: many
J gene: TRBJ2-3
V gene: TRBV15
CDR3 protein: CATSRGGAIDTQYF
CDR3 DNA: TGTGCCACCAGCAGGGGTGGCGCGATCGATACGCAGTATTTT

D gene: -
clone size: many
J gene: TRBJ1-1
V gene: TRBV27
CDR3 protein: CASSVLGEMEAFF
CDR3 DNA: TGTGCCAGCAGTGTCCTCGGGGAGATGGAGGCTTTCTTT

D gene: -
clone size: many
J gene: TRBJ1-5
V gene: TRBV30
CDR3 protein: CAWSVPGRGSNQPQHF
CDR3 DNA: TGTGCCTGGAGTGTACCGGGGCGAGGGAGCAATCAGCCCCAGCATTTT

D gene: TRBD1
clone size: -
J gene: TRBJ2-2
V gene: TRBV3-1
CDR3 protein: CASSPDRGRGGELFF
CDR3 DNA: TGTGCCAGCAGCCCGGACAGGGGGCGAGGTGGGGAGCTGTTTTTT

D gene: -
clone size: many
J gene: TRBJ1-4
V gene: TRBV10-3
CDR3 protein: CAISDPLNQGNREKLFF
CDR3 DNA: TGTGCCATCAGTGACCCCCTGAACCAGGGGAATCGGGAAAAACTGTTTTTT

D gene: -
clone size: many
J gene: TRBJ1-2
V gene: TRBV12-3/TRBV12-4
CDR3 protein: CASWGQGHINGYTF
CDR3 DNA: TGTGCCAGCTGGGGCCAGGGACATATTAATGGCTACACCTTC

D gene: TRBD2
clone size: many
J gene: TRBJ2-1
V gene: TRBV7-3
CDR3 protein: CASSPLAGNYNEQFF
CDR3 DNA: TGTGCCAGCAGCCCATTAGCGGGAAACTACAATGAGCAGTTCTTC

D gene: TRBD1
clone size: many
J gene: TRBJ1-6
V gene: TRBV7-8
CDR3 protein: CASSFPAGQAYNSPLHF
CDR3 DNA: TGTGCCAGCAGCTTCCCGGCGGGACAGGCGTATAATTCACCCCTCCACTTT

D gene: TRBD1
clone size: few
J gene: TRBJ1-4
V gene: TRBV5-1
CDR3 protein: CASSATGIGEKLFF
CDR3 DNA: TGCGCCAGCAGCGCGACAGGGATAGGTGAAAAACTGTTTTTT

D gene: TRBD1
clone size: few
J gene: TRBJ2-5
V gene: TRBV20-1
CDR3 protein: CSATSGGSETQYF
CDR3 DNA: TGCAGTGCTACCTCAGGGGGCTCGGAGACCCAGTACTTC

D gene: -
clone size: -
J gene: TRBJ1-1
V gene: TRBV6-1
CDR3 protein: CASSASRWTDLEAFF
CDR3 DNA: TGTGCCAGCAGTGCAAGTCGTTGGACAGACCTTGAAGCTTTCTTT

D gene: -
clone size: many
J gene: TRBJ2-5
V gene: TRBV7-9
CDR3 protein: CASSLSREFETQYF
CDR3 DNA: TGTGCCAGCAGCTTGTCACGGGAATTTGAGACCCAGTACTTC

D gene: -
clone size: many
J gene: TRBJ1-1
V gene: TRBV3-1
CDR3 protein: CASSQLPGGEAFF
CDR3 DNA: TGTGCCAGCAGCCAACTCCCTGGGGGTGAAGCTTTCTTT